A single sample gave rise to the 32 T cell receptor beta chains below, sequenced in a study of T cells in tumors after PD-1 blockade (dated by TCRdb to between 2019 and 2020). The library was produced with the immunoSEQ multiplex PCR assay. The clones in this table, taken by TCRdb from immuneACCESS, are in-frame only. Not every clone is retained; where verified, under half of the shortfall comes from an unresolved V gene, and the cause of the rest is unknown. The sample includes about 20,000 clones, with roughly 78% observed a single time. The ten largest account for 26% of the sample. The intended sense of this specimen's time point label: before anti-PD-1 therapy. The material sequenced was PBMCs, taken before anti-PD-1 treatment. The source is a human donor with basal cell carcinoma.

This clone was recorded only once. The chain links TRBV7-9 to TRBJ1-2; D not certain. V dropped 1 base and J dropped 0 bases, with 12 bases sitting between them. The CDR3 runs 16 residues. The germline V gene has CDR1 SEHNR and CDR2 FQNEAQ (reference sequence). CDR3 nucleotides: TGTGCCAGCAGCTTAGGACCCCGGACGGCTAACTATGGCTACACCTTC. The encoded protein is CASSLGPRTANYGYTF. Using reference TRBV7-9 and TRBJ1-2 for the parts outside the CDR3, the full variable domain is DTGVSQNPRHKITKRGQNVTFRCDPISEHNRLYWYRQTLGQGPEFLTYFQNEAQLEKSRLLSDRFSAERPKGSFSTLEIQRTEQGDSAMYLCASSLGPRTANYGYTFGSGTRLTVV.

In its sample, this clone was seen a few times. In DNA, the CDR3 is TGTGCCAGCAGCGTTCCAGGGTTCAACGAGCAGTACTTC. Translation: CASSVPGFNEQYF. The genes are TRBV5-4 and TRBJ2-7, with a tentative D call TRBD1 (5 bases). The CDR3 runs to 13 residues. CDR1 is SGHNT, CDR2 YYREEE, per germline (reference sequence). Deletions cut 4 bases from V and 5 bases from J, with 13 bases between.

V usage is TRBV6-6 and J usage is TRBJ2-7, with 8 bases that match TRBD2. V trimming: 5 bases; J trimming: 6 bases; junction bases outside the gene matches: 9. The CDR3 length is 14 residues. Germline CDR1 MNHNY, CDR2 SVGAGI (reference sequence). CDR3 coding DNA: TGTGCCAGCAGTACGACGGGAGGGCCCGTCGAGCAGTACTTC. Translation: CASSTTGGPVEQYF.

The V call is TRBV30, the J call TRBJ2-2; D remains unclear. V was pared by 0 bases and J by 5 bases, with 4 bases between. This CDR3 has 12 amino acids. Germline values: CDR1 GTSNPN, CDR2 SVGIG (reference sequence). The chain's CDR3 is CAWSVITGELFF. CDR3 in DNA: TGTGCCTGGAGTGTTATTACCGGGGAGCTGTTTTTT.

The CDR3 is CSARVEWEQFF. As DNA, the CDR3 is TGCAGTGCTAGAGTGGAATGGGAGCAGTTCTTC. The gene calls are TRBV20-1 and TRBJ2-1; D call uncertain. In germline, CDR1 is DFQATT, CDR2 SNEGSKA (reference sequence). V gave up 1 base and J gave up 10 bases, with 8 bases separating them. The CDR3 consists of 11 residues.

This clone occurred once. This rearrangement joins TRBV6-1 to TRBJ1-4; TRBD1 might be the D (6 bases). There are 14 residues in the CDR3. Trimming left V 3 bases short and J 7 bases short, with 12 bases between. Looked up from germline, CDR1 is MNHNS and CDR2 is SASEGT. The chain's CDR3 is CASSDSGGGEKLFF. CDR3 in DNA: TGTGCCAGCAGTGATTCGGGAGGGGGTGAAAAACTGTTTTTT.

The gene calls are TRBV6-4 and TRBJ2-3; D might be TRBD1 (6 bases). V lost 2 bases, J lost 10 bases, and 13 bases lay in between. CDR1 MRHNA and CDR2 SNTAGT come from the germline V gene. This CDR3 is 13 amino acids long. The DNA for the CDR3 is TGTGCCAGCAGTGACCTTACAGGGTCTGCGCAGTATTTT. This encodes CASSDLTGSAQYF.

V is TRBV6-5 and J is TRBJ2-7; TRBD2 aligns across 11 bases. V was pared by 6 bases and J by 4 bases, with 5 bases of the junction left unmatched. The CDR3 has 14 amino acids. Germline V gene data show CDR1 as MNHEY and CDR2 as SVGAGI. The CDR3 coding sequence is TGTGCCAGCAGATTAGCGGGGGGGACATACGAGCAGTACTTC. Amino acids: CASRLAGGTYEQYF.

This chain connects TRBV7-2 to TRBJ1-3; D uncertain. CDR1 and CDR2 from the germline V gene are SGHTA and FQGNSA. This CDR3 spans 14 amino acids. The V end lost 0 bases, the J end lost 2 bases, and 5 bases lay between the germline ends. The CDR3 coding sequence is TGTGCCAGCAGCTTAGCGGGTCCTGGAAACACCATATATTTT. Protein product: CASSLAGPGNTIYF.

This chain uses TRBV20-1 with TRBJ2-7; no definite D call. Germline CDR1 and CDR2: DFQATT and SNEGSKA (reference sequence). This CDR3 comprises 11 residues. The ends were cut back, 2 bases at V and 2 bases at J, with 4 bases in the middle. As DNA, the CDR3 is TGCAGTGCTAGAACCACCTACGAGCAGTACTTC. Protein product: CSARTTYEQYF.

This chain joins TRBV2 and TRBJ2-5; 12 bases are shared with TRBD2. Germline assignment: CDR1 SNHLY and CDR2 FYNNEI. Trimming cost V 6 bases and J 4 bases; bases outside gene matches: 9. The CDR3 runs to 16 residues. The CDR3 is CASRDPTSGSRETQYF. For the CDR3, the DNA is TGTGCCAGCAGGGACCCGACTAGCGGGAGTCGAGAGACCCAGTACTTC.

The chain combines TRBV11-2 with TRBJ2-1, with TRBD2 matching over 8 bases. The CDR3 spans 18 residues. V dropped 4 bases and J dropped 6; count of bases not matched to a gene: 17. Germline values: CDR1 SGHAT, CDR2 FQNNGV. The CDR3 loop reads CASSSIVGGGRSFNEQFF. DNA for the CDR3: TGTGCCAGCAGCTCAATAGTAGGAGGCGGGAGGAGTTTCAATGAGCAGTTCTTC.

The rearrangement uses TRBV5-1 and TRBJ1-1, with D unclear. The germline V gene encodes CDR1 SGHRS and CDR2 YFSETQ. V lost 6 bases and J 0 bases, leaving 15 bases between the germline ends. The CDR3 is made up of 15 amino acids. CDR3 in DNA: TGCGCCAGCAACCGGGATCCCGCTGTGAACACTGAAGCTTTCTTT. Protein: CASNRDPAVNTEAFF. The full variable domain, rest sourced from reference TRBV5-1 and TRBJ1-1, is KAGVTQTPRYLIKTRGQQVTLSCSPISGHRSVSWYQQTPGQGLQFLFEYFSETQRNKGNFPGRFSGRQFSNSRSEMNVSTLELGDSALYLCASNRDPAVNTEAFFGQGTRLTVV.

This clone was seen just once. The rearrangement uses TRBV19 and TRBJ1-6, with 11 bases matching TRBD1. From germline, CDR1 is LNHDA and CDR2 SQIVND (reference sequence). The CDR3 runs 18 residues. V lost 6 bases and J lost 1; bases outside the gene matches: 8. CDR3 sequence (DNA): TGTGCCAGTAGGACCGGGACAGGGGGTCGTTCCTATAATTCACCCCTCCACTTT. This codes for CASRTGTGGRSYNSPLHF.

The chain is built from TRBV28 and TRBJ2-7, with D possibly TRBD2 on 6 matching bases. The CDR3 is made up of 14 amino acids. V lost 3 bases and J lost 3, with 12 bases in between. CDR1 is MDHEN and CDR2 is SYDVKM in the germline V gene. CDR3 sequence reads: CASSFSGESYEQYF. The CDR3 DNA sequence: TGTGCCAGCAGTTTTTCGGGGGAGAGCTACGAGCAGTACTTC.

The chain links TRBV10-2 to TRBJ2-5; D remains unclear. Per the germline V gene, CDR1 is WSHSY and CDR2 is SAAADI. V was cut by 8 bases and J by 4 bases, with 8 bases left in between. The CDR3 has 11 residues. The CDR3 DNA is TGCGCCAGCGGCAGAGTAGAGACCCAGTACTTC. This encodes CASGRVETQYF.

V gene TRBV6-5 combines with J gene TRBJ1-2; no clear D gene. Germline CDR1 and CDR2: MNHEY and SVGAGI. The V end was cut by 4 bases, the J end by 3 bases, with 15 bases between. The CDR3 sequence is 15 residues long. CDR3 sequence: CASSSRRTDDYGYTF. For the CDR3, the DNA is TGTGCCAGCAGTTCGCGACGGACTGACGACTATGGCTACACCTTC.

The chain couples TRBV15 to TRBJ1-2, with D perhaps TRBD1 (6 bases). CDR1 is LNHNV, CDR2 YYDKDF, per germline (reference sequence). The germline V and J ends were trimmed by 1 base and 8 bases, with 11 bases remaining between them. This CDR3 is built from 13 residues. This chain's CDR3 is CATSRAAGAGYTF. CDR3 coding DNA: TGTGCCACCAGCAGAGCGGCAGGGGCCGGCTACACCTTC. Supplemented by reference TRBV15 and TRBJ1-2, the full variable domain reads DAMVIQNPRYQVTQFGKPVTLSCSQTLNHNVMYWYQQKSSQAPKLLFHYYDKDFNNEADTPDNFQSRRPNTSFCFLDIRSPGLGDTAMYLCATSRAAGAGYTFGSGTRLTVV.

The rearrangement joins TRBV7-6 to TRBJ1-5, with a tentative D call TRBD1 (6 bases). The germline CDR1 and CDR2 sequences are SGHVS and FNYEAQ. The CDR3 is 18 amino acids. Trimming took 1 base from V and 6 from J, leaving 22 bases between them. CDR3 coding DNA: TGTGCCAGCAGCTTAGAAGCTGGGGGCGGGTTCGCGCTTCAGCCCCAGCATTTT. Translation gives CASSLEAGGGFALQPQHF.

CDR3 sequence reads: CASSGPSGRLNEQFF. CDR3 coding DNA: TGTGCCAGCAGTGGTCCTAGCGGGAGGTTAAATGAGCAGTTCTTC. The chain has TRBV2 and TRBJ2-1, with 11 bases matching TRBD2. V lost 4 bases to trimming and J lost 7 bases; unmatched junction nucleotides: 6. CDR1 and CDR2 (germline): SNHLY, FYNNEI. The CDR3 has 15 residues.

The chain links TRBV18 to TRBJ1-1; tentative D call: TRBD1 (5 bases). The V gene lost 6 bases and the J gene lost 7 bases, with 12 bases spanning the gap. Germline CDR1 is KGHSH and CDR2 is LQKENI. The CDR3 totals 12 residues. CDR3 nucleotide sequence: TGTGCCAGCTCGCCCCAACAGGATGAAGCTTTCTTT. Its translation: CASSPQQDEAFF.

The V and J genes are TRBV9 and TRBJ2-3, with 9 bases identical to TRBD1. Germline values: CDR1 SGDLS, CDR2 YYNGEE. Losses at the gene ends were 2 bases for V and 4 bases for J; bases not matched to a gene: 17. The length of the CDR3 is 19 residues. In nucleotides, the CDR3 is TGTGCCAGCAGCGTGGACCCGGGACAGGGTTTTTCTCGGGCAGATACGCAGTATTTT. It encodes CASSVDPGQGFSRADTQYF.

The chain's CDR3 is CASSLDRGQGEQFF. Written as DNA, the CDR3 is TGTGCCAGCAGCTTAGACAGGGGGCAGGGTGAGCAGTTCTTC. The chain recombines TRBV11-3 with TRBJ2-1; 8 bases agree with TRBD1. This CDR3 comprises 14 residues. Germline V gives CDR1 SGHNT, CDR2 YENEEA. J lost 9 bases, V lost 0 bases, and 4 bases had no gene match.

The chain carries TRBV9 and TRBJ2-7, with 10 bases that match TRBD2. After removal of 5 bases from V and 0 bases from J, the junction contained 8 bases not matched to a gene. The length of the CDR3 is 16 residues. CDR1 is SGDLS, CDR2 YYNGEE, per germline. DNA for the CDR3: TGTGCCAGCAGTCCCGGACTAGCGGTGAGCTCCTACGAGCAGTACTTC. It specifies CASSPGLAVSSYEQYF.

This chain connects TRBV5-5 to TRBJ1-5; D ambiguous. V was clipped by 4 bases and J by 2 bases, with 13 bases between them. Germline V gene lookup returns CDR1 SGHKS and CDR2 YYEKEE (reference sequence). The CDR3 spans 15 residues. This CDR3 is CASSPYGEGNQPQHF. The CDR3 DNA sequence: TGTGCCAGCAGCCCATATGGGGAGGGCAATCAGCCCCAGCATTTT.

This clone was recorded only once. The J gene is TRBJ1-4, the V gene TRBV7-9; 9 bases line up with TRBD1. This CDR3 contains 16 residues. CDR1 and CDR2 from the germline V gene are SEHNR and FQNEAQ (reference sequence). The ends lost 0 bases at V and 5 bases at J; junction bases unmatched: 4. The CDR3 spells CASSLAVTGGNEKLFF. Here the CDR3 DNA reads TGTGCCAGCAGCTTAGCGGTGACAGGGGGGAATGAAAAACTGTTTTTT.

The chain couples TRBV9 to TRBJ2-5, with 11 bases matching TRBD1. The CDR3 contains 15 residues. The trim removed 4 bases at V and 5 bases at J, leaving 7 bases unmatched. Per germline, CDR1 SGDLS and CDR2 YYNGEE. The CDR3 DNA reads TGTGCCAGCAGCCCTCGGACAGGGGGCTCGGAGACCCAGTACTTC. Its protein product is CASSPRTGGSETQYF.

The rearrangement links TRBV6-5 to TRBJ2-1, with TRBD2 identical over 10 bases. This CDR3 comprises 14 residues. From germline, CDR1 is MNHEY and CDR2 SVGAGI. V trimming: 3 bases; J trimming: 13 bases; junction bases outside the gene matches: 9. The CDR3 sequence is CASSYYQGTSEQFF. The CDR3 DNA sequence: TGTGCCAGCAGTTATTACCAAGGGACTAGCGAACAGTTCTTC.

This clone occurred a few times. The chain has TRBV15 and TRBJ2-7; unclear D gene. In germline, CDR1 is LNHNV, CDR2 YYDKDF (reference sequence). CDR3 length equals 15 residues. The V and J ends lost 0 bases and 2 bases respectively, with 11 bases between them. This chain's CDR3 is CATSRDLQDTYEQYF. In DNA form, the CDR3 reads TGTGCCACCAGCAGAGATCTCCAGGATACCTACGAGCAGTACTTC.

This sequence joins TRBV27 and TRBJ2-6; D gene ambiguous. The V gene's germline CDR1 is MNHEY and CDR2 SMNVEV (reference sequence). Trimming removed 6 bases from V and 4 bases from J, with 7 bases in between. The CDR3 length is 13 residues. CDR3: CASSSEGANVLTF. CDR3 sequence (DNA): TGTGCCAGCAGCTCCGAAGGGGCCAACGTCCTGACTTTC.

This clone was seen once. Other DNA sequences in this specimen translate into the identical CDR3. The V and J genes are TRBV2 and TRBJ2-1; possible D gene TRBD2, 7 bases. The V gene's germline CDR1 is SNHLY and CDR2 FYNNEI. The CDR3 covers 19 residues. V lost 11 bases and J 0 bases, leaving 29 bases between the germline ends. In nucleotides, the CDR3 is TGTGCCTCCAGTGATGGGGGGGCGGGGGAGGGGAGCTCCTACAATGAGCAGTTCTTC. This sequence encodes CASSDGGAGEGSSYNEQFF.

The rearrangement uses TRBV2 and TRBJ1-2; D ambiguous. Trimming removed 5 bases at V and 8 bases at J, with 12 bases between. Germline values: CDR1 SNHLY, CDR2 FYNNEI. This CDR3 has 12 residues. CDR3 DNA sequence: TGTGCCAGCAGTCTGGGCTTGAGGGGCTACACCTTC. Protein: CASSLGLRGYTF.